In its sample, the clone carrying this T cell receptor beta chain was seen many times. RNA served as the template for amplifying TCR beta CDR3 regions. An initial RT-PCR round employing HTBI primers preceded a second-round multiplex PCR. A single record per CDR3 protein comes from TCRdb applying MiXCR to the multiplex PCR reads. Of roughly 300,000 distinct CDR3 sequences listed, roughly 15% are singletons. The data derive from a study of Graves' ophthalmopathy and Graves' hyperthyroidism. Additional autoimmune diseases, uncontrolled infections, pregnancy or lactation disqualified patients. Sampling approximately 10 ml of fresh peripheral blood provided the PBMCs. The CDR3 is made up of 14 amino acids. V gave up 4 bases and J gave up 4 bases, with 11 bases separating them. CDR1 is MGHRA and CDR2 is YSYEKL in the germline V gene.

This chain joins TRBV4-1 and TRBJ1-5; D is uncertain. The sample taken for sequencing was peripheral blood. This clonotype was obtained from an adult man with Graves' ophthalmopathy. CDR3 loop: CASSPAPVNQPQHF. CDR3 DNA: TGCGCCAGCAGCCCAGCCCCGGTGAATCAGCCCCAGCATTTT.